A selection of T cell receptor beta chains follows, all from one sample in a study of blood T cell repertoires in COVID-19. TCRdb's table, derived via immunoSEQ multiplex PCR, lists solely in-frame clones and lacks some. The data show around 190,000 clones, around 83% seen once. Sequences were obtained from peripheral blood. These receptors all come from a human donor in a cohort sampled during active COVID-19. The conserved cysteine and the conserved F or W are not part of the CDR3 here. Each record gives: V gene, clone size, CDR3 protein. The size of a clone is reported for some rows only, either as once, few or many, or as a class for expanded clones.

TRBV14 | - | ASSLGTGHYEQY
TRBV5-1 | - | ASSLSGGGNTGELF
TRBV5-6 | - | ASSRTTGRKTQY
TRBV28 | many | ASKGAGNQPQH
TRBV6-1 | - | ASSRTSGYTGELF
TRBV7-9 | - | ASSSSGTGDNSPLH
TRBV6-1 | few | ASSEGTGYSYEQY
TRBV6-5 | - | ASRRTAGNTIY
TRBV18 | - | ASSTDRGVYEQY
TRBV27 | - | ASSLRLAGGAGELF
TRBV18 | - | ASSQITDTQY
TRBV7-9 | - | ASSLQGAGGELF
TRBV3-1/TRBV3-2 | - | ASSQNGPPEQF
TRBV28 | - | ASSVDSNYGYT
TRBV15 | - | ATSRGGTGVYEQY
TRBV29-1 | - | SVEGGGRAYEQY
TRBV3-1/TRBV3-2 | - | ASSRGPAPDTQY
TRBV25-1 | - | ASSEEAGRKF
TRBV2 | - | ASSAGGQLYEQY
TRBV28 | - | ASAPGQEAEKLF
TRBV27 | - | ASSALLGTANTEAF
TRBV2 | - | ASRGGLAGGPRSYEQY
TRBV13 | - | ASSSPTSGSVNEQF
TRBV7-2 | - | ASSLEGARVETQY
TRBV13 | - | ASSFRQGEGGYT
TRBV5-4 | - | ASSLARQNEQF
TRBV19 | - | ASSHDREQYNEQF
TRBV14 | - | ASSHSRTGSRNEQF
TRBV5-5 | - | ASSRTSGSWDEQY
TRBV6-4 | - | ASRWDNFYNSPLH
TRBV28 | once | ASRDGTGLSYEQY
TRBV28 | - | ASSLLLAGGYNEQF
TRBV5-5 | - | ASSLVAVNYGYT
TRBV6-5 | - | ASSPSVYEQY
TRBV18 | - | ASSPVRGTVNTGELF
TRBV7-6 | few | ASSLVGHSGNTIY
TRBV27 | - | ASSLQGPATNEKLF
TRBV5-1 | - | ASSLTTDTQY
TRBV9 | - | ASSTGGSGRNEQF
TRBV7-9 | - | ASSVRQGAGGNTIY
TRBV5-4 | - | ASSSGGTHYEQY
TRBV7-2 | - | ASSLVRGYNEQF
TRBV29-1 | - | SVEAQGNYYGYT
TRBV10-3 | - | AIKTAASTDTQY
TRBV10-2 | once | ASRTGTGTYEQY
TRBV12-3/TRBV12-4 | - | ASSFGRTYEQY
TRBV4-1 | - | ASSQIQGLDQPQH
TRBV5-1 | - | ASSLGGLAGYNEQF